Below are 8 T cell receptor beta chains sequenced from a single sample in a study of metastatic and nonmetastatic thyroid tumors. Every patient underwent thyroid surgery untreated. TCRdb re-clonotyped the PCR reads through MiXCR. The sample records 40,000 or so clones, less than 20% being singletons. What was sequenced was tumor tissue. These receptors were collected from a female donor with papillary thyroid cancer or a benign thyroid nodule (not recorded which). Some clones in this sample may be carry-over from other donors' samples.

This clone was seen many times. The V gene is TRBV30, the J gene TRBJ1-1; D is unclear. Germline values: CDR1 GTSNPN, CDR2 SVGIG (reference sequence). V was shortened by 0 bases and J by 2 bases, with 10 bases between the two germline ends. The CDR3 is made up of 14 amino acids. CDR3: CAWSVPHKNTEAFF. CDR3 DNA: TGTGCCTGGAGTGTTCCACACAAAAACACTGAAGCTTTCTTT.

This clone was seen repeatedly, ten times or more. The chain links TRBV11-2 to TRBJ2-1; the D gene is possibly TRBD1 (5 bases). Trimming removed 3 bases at V and 2 bases at J, with 11 bases between. This CDR3 has 15 residues. Germline assignment: CDR1 SGHAT and CDR2 FQNNGV. The DNA of the CDR3 is TGTGCCAGCAGCTTTTCCAGGGTCACCTACAATGAGCAGTTCTTC. It codes for CASSFSRVTYNEQFF.

Many counts were recorded for this clone. The V call is TRBV7-2, the J call TRBJ2-7; 7 bases are shared with TRBD2. The CDR3 extends over 14 amino acids. From germline, CDR1 is SGHTA and CDR2 FQGNSA. The J segment lost 3 bases and the V segment lost 5 bases, leaving 7 bases of the junction unmatched. The CDR3 here is CASSLMGLSYEQYF. The CDR3 coding sequence is TGTGCCAGCAGCCTAATGGGACTAAGCTACGAGCAGTACTTC.

This clone came up many times. This chain connects TRBV20-1 to TRBJ1-5; tentatively, D is TRBD1 (6 bases). The germline V gene has CDR1 DFQATT and CDR2 SNEGSKA (reference sequence). V gave up 3 bases and J gave up 1 base, with 13 bases separating them. This CDR3 comprises 15 residues. The CDR3 reads CSARRSGHSNQPQHF. In DNA, the CDR3 is TGCAGTGCTAGGCGCTCGGGACACAGCAATCAGCCCCAGCATTTT.

The V gene is TRBV11-2, the J gene TRBJ2-3; D perhaps matches TRBD1 (6 bases). Trimming stripped 7 bases from V and 2 bases from J, with 22 bases between. Germline lookup yields CDR1 SGHAT and CDR2 FQNNGV. CDR3 length: 17 amino acids. DNA of the CDR3: TGTGCCAGCATCCTCTTGGGGGCTGGAGATCTCACAGATACGCAGTATTTT. This gives the protein CASILLGAGDLTDTQYF.

There are many counts of this clone. V gene TRBV5-1 combines with J gene TRBJ2-1, with TRBD2 matching 13 bases. This CDR3 is built from 15 residues. With 4 bases clipped from V and 8 bases from J, the junction kept 6 bases outside the gene matches. Germline V CDR1 and CDR2: SGHRS, YFSETQ. The CDR3 reads CASSPGLAGAHEQFF. In DNA form, the CDR3 reads TGCGCCAGCAGCCCCGGACTAGCGGGAGCCCATGAGCAGTTCTTC.

In its sample, this clone was seen many times. One base away lies a much larger clone, so this may be a sequencing read error. This CDR3 fails to terminate in the conserved phenylalanine or tryptophan, so it likely reflects a read error. The chain employs TRBV6-1 and TRBJ2-3, with TRBD1 as a possible D gene (5 bases). This CDR3 is 15 amino acids long. The germline CDR1 and CDR2 sequences are MNHNS and SASEGT. V lost 4 bases, J lost 2 bases, and 13 bases lay in between. CDR3 amino acids: CASSGLGAHTDTQYL. CDR3 bases: TGTGCCAGCAGTGGCCTTGGGGCGCACACAGATACGCAGTATCTT.

This clone was seen a few times. A clone one base away is much larger, so this may be a read error. This CDR3 is also generated by other DNA sequences in the sample. CDR3 in amino acids: CASSDGAGSYNEQFF. In nucleotides, the CDR3 is TGTGCCAGCAGTGACGGGGCAGGTTCATACAATGAGCAGTTCTTC. This chain connects TRBV6-4 to TRBJ2-1; tentative D call: TRBD1 (5 bases). CDR1 and CDR2 from the germline V gene are MRHNA and SNTAGT. This CDR3 contains 15 residues. Trimming removed 2 bases from V and 4 bases from J, with 12 bases in between.